The subject of this entry is one TCR beta chain. Antigen unknown. This specimen comes from a study of T cell responses to AZD1222 COVID-19 vaccine. The CDR3 contains 13 residues. Germline V gene sequence: CDR1 MNHEY, CDR2 SVGAGI. Trimming left V 7 bases short and J 4 bases short, with 11 bases between. The protocol was immunoSEQ multiplex PCR, while the TCRdb copy is restricted to in-frame clones and leaves out a portion. The sample gives roughly 120,000 clones, about 87% of which show up once; 4% to 5.5% is in the top ten. Study-level points and caveats: A mostly white British donor set with more females was recruited, and clonal diversity was possibly underestimated.

The chain recombines TRBV6-5 with TRBJ1-3; D possibly corresponds to TRBD1 (5 bases). The TCR comes from an adult in good health. The source was peripheral blood, collected on day 0 of AZD1222 vaccination. CDR3 sequence (DNA): TGTGCCAGCAACGCAGGGTCGGGAAACACCATATATTTT. Residues: CASNAGSGNTIYF.